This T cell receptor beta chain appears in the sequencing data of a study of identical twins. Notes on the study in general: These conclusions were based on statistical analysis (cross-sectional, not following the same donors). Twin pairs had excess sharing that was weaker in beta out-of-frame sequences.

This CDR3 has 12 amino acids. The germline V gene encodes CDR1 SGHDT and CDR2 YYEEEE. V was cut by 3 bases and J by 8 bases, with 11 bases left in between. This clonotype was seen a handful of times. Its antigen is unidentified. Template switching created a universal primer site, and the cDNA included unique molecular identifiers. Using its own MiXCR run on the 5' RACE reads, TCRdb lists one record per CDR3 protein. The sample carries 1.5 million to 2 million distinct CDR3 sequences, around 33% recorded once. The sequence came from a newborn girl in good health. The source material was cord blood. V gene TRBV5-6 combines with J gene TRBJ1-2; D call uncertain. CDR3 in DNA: TGTGCCAGCAGCTCCCGTGCCCGGGGCTACACCTTC. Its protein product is CASSSRARGYTF.